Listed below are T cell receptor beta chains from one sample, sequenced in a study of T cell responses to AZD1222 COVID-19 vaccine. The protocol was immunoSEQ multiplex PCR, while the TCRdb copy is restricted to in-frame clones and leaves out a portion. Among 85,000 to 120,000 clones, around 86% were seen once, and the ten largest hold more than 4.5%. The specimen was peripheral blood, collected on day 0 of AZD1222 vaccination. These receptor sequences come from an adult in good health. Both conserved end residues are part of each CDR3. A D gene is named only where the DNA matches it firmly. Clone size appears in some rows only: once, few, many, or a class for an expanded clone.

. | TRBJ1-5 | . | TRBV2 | CASSEDGQGNQPQHF | TGTGCCAGCAGTGAAGATGGGCAGGGGAACCAGCCCCAGCATTTT
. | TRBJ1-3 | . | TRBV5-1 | CASRDEQGAGNTIYF | TGCGCCAGCAGGGATGAACAGGGTGCCGGAAACACCATATATTTT
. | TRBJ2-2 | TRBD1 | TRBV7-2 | CASSSTGSNTGELFF | TGTGCCAGCAGCTCGACAGGGTCGAACACCGGGGAGCTGTTTTTT
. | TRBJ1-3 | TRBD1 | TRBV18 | CASSPLGQAYSGNTIYF | TGTGCCAGCTCACCCCTCGGACAGGCGTACTCTGGAAACACCATATATTTT
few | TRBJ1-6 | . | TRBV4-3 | CASSQGRLGNSPLHF | TGCGCCAGCAGCCAAGGTCGACTTGGGAATTCACCCCTCCACTTT
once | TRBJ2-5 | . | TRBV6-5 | CASKVTILETQYF | TGTGCCAGCAAAGTTACCATCTTGGAGACCCAGTACTTC
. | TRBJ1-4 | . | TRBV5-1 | CASSYGTDYNEKLFF | TGCGCCAGCAGCTACGGGACGGACTATAATGAAAAACTGTTTTTT
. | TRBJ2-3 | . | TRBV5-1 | CASSLKGADTDTQYF | TGCGCCAGCAGCTTGAAAGGGGCGGACACAGATACGCAGTATTTT
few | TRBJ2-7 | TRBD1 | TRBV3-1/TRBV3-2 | CASSQGTGGIDEQYF | TGTGCCAGCAGCCAAGGGACAGGGGGCATCGACGAGCAGTACTTC
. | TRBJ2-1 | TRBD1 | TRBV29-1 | CSVETGIGNEQFF | TGCAGCGTTGAGACAGGGATTGGGAATGAGCAGTTCTTC
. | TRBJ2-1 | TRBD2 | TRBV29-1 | CSVALADEQFF | TGCAGCGTTGCACTAGCGGATGAGCAGTTCTTC
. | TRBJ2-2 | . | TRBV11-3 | CASSLRGSNTGELFF | TGTGCCAGCAGCTTAAGGGGTTCGAACACCGGGGAGCTGTTTTTT
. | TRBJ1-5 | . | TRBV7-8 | CASSKTRTETSNQPQHF | TGTGCCAGCAGCAAGACTCGGACAGAAACGAGCAATCAGCCCCAGCATTTT
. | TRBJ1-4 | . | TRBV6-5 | CAPSLLSTNEKLFF | TGTGCCCCCAGTTTGCTATCAACTAATGAAAAACTGTTTTTT
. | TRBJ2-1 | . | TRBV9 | CASNRGGNEQFF | TGTGCCAGCAACCGGGGTGGCAATGAGCAGTTCTTC
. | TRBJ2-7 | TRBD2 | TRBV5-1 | CASSFGTSGIYEQYF | TGCGCCAGCAGCTTCGGGACTAGCGGGATCTACGAGCAGTACTTC
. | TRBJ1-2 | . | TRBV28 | CASQEANYGYTF | TGTGCCAGCCAGGAAGCTAACTATGGCTACACCTTC
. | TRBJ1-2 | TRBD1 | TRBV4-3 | CASSQAGDRGPGYTF | TGCGCCAGCAGCCAAGCGGGGGACAGGGGGCCAGGCTACACCTTC
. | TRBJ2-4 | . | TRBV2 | CASSEGPEGYF | TGTGCCAGCAGTGAAGGGCCAGAGGGGTACTTC
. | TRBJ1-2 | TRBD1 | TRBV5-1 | CASSRDRDGYTF | TGCGCCAGCAGCCGGGACAGGGACGGCTACACCTTC
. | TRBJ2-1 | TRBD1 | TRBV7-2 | CASSSVLDRGPGRNEQFF | TGTGCCAGCAGCTCGGTTCTTGACAGGGGACCGGGGCGCAATGAGCAGTTCTTC
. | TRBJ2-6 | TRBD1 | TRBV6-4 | CASSPQGDSGANVLTF | TGTGCCAGCAGTCCGCAGGGGGACTCTGGGGCCAACGTCCTGACTTTC
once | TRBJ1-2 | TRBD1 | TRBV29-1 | CSVGTGGSYGYTF | TGCAGCGTCGGGACAGGTGGTTCCTATGGCTACACCTTC
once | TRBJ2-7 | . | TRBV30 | CAWSVPGFRGNEQYF | TGTGCCTGGAGTGTACCGGGATTCAGAGGCAACGAGCAGTACTTC
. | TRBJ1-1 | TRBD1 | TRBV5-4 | CASSVLGQGATEAFF | TGTGCCAGCAGCGTGCTCGGGCAGGGGGCCACTGAAGCTTTCTTT
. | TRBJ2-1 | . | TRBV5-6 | CASSSLRGGNNEQFF | TGTGCCAGCAGCTCACTGAGGGGGGGTAACAATGAGCAGTTCTTC
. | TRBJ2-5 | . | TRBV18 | CASSLAGNRRETQYF | TGTGCCAGCTCACTCGCAGGGAACAGGCGAGAGACCCAGTACTTC
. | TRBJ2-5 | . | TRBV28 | CASSLADIGPKTQYF | TGTGCCTCCAGTTTAGCCGACATCGGCCCCAAGACCCAGTACTTC
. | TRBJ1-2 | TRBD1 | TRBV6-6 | CASSADRASGYTF | TGTGCCAGCAGTGCCGACAGGGCTAGTGGCTACACCTTC
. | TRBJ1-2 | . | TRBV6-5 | CASSSTGHDGYTF | TGTGCCAGCAGTTCCACAGGACATGATGGCTACACCTTC
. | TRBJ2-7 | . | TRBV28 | CASSLSLYIGGQYF | TGTGCCAGCAGTTTATCCCTATATATCGGCGGGCAGTACTTC
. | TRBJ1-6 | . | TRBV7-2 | CASSARVSNSPLHF | TGTGCCAGCAGCGCCAGGGTCTCGAATTCACCCCTCCACTTT
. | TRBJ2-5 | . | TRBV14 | CASSQVQNPFQETQYF | TGTGCCAGCAGCCAAGTACAGAACCCTTTCCAAGAGACCCAGTACTTC
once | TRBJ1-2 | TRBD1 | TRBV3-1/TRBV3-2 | CASSPWTGENGYTF | TGTGCCAGCAGCCCTTGGACAGGCGAGAATGGCTACACCTTC
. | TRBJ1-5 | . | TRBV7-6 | CASSLAHDGNQPQHF | TGTGCCAGCAGCTTAGCGCATGACGGCAATCAGCCCCAGCATTTT
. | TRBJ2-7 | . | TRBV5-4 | CASSFRGQFYEQYF | TGTGCCAGCAGCTTTCGGGGGCAATTCTACGAGCAGTACTTC
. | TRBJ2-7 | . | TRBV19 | CASSRQGGGEQYF | TGTGCCAGTAGCCGGCAGGGTGGGGGCGAGCAGTACTTC
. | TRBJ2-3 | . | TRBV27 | CASSQRGGADTQYF | TGTGCCAGCAGTCAACGGGGTGGGGCAGATACGCAGTATTTT
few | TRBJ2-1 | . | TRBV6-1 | CASSVDSLLPYNEQFF | TGTGCCAGCAGTGTGGACAGCCTCTTACCCTACAATGAGCAGTTCTTC
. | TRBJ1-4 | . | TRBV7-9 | CASSFINEKLFF | TGTGCCAGCAGCTTCATAAATGAAAAACTGTTTTTT
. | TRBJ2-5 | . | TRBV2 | CASREYGETQYF | TGTGCCAGCAGGGAGTACGGGGAGACCCAGTACTTC
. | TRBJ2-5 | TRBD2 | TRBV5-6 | CASSLELAGEETQYF | TGTGCCAGCAGCTTGGAGCTAGCGGGGGAAGAGACCCAGTACTTC
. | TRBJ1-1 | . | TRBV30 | CAWRTPIGQLNTEAFF | TGTGCCTGGAGAACCCCAATAGGACAGCTGAACACTGAAGCTTTCTTT
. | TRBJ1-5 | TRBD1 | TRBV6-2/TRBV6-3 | CASSYVRGQGGNQPQHF | TGTGCCAGCAGTTACGTCCGCGGACAGGGAGGCAATCAGCCCCAGCATTTT
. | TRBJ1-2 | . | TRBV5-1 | CASSSGWDTTYGYTF | TGCGCCAGCAGCTCCGGATGGGACACTACTTATGGCTACACCTTC
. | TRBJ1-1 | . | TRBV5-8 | CASSLVVRGNTEAFF | TGTGCCAGCAGCTTGGTGGTCAGGGGGAACACTGAAGCTTTCTTT
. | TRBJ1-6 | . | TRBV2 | CASSDRSRSPLHF | TGTGCCAGCAGTGACAGGAGTAGGTCACCCCTCCACTTT
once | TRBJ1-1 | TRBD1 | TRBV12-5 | CASGLEGQTQAFF | TGTGCTAGTGGTTTGGAGGGACAGACCCAAGCTTTCTTT
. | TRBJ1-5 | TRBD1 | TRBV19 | CASQILTGSGNQPQHF | TGTGCCAGCCAAATATTGACAGGGTCGGGCAATCAGCCCCAGCATTTT
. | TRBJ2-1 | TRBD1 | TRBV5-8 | CASSRSIRDSVNEQFF | TGTGCCAGCAGCCGATCAATCCGGGACAGTGTCAATGAGCAGTTCTTC
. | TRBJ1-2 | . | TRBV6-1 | CASSEGAGYGYTF | TGTGCCAGCAGTGAAGGGGCGGGCTATGGCTACACCTTC
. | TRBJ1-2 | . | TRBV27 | CASMGELGGYTF | TGTGCCAGCATGGGGGAATTGGGGGGCTACACCTTC
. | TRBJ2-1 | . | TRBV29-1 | CSVGGELEQFF | TGCAGCGTGGGGGGAGAACTTGAGCAGTTCTTC
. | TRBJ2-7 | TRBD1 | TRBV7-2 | CASSYWDRGRPYEQYF | TGTGCCAGCAGCTACTGGGACAGGGGGAGACCTTACGAGCAGTACTTC
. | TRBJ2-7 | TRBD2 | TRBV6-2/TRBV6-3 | CASSSGGAPSYEQYF | TGTGCCAGCAGTTCCGGGGGGGCGCCCTCCTACGAGCAGTACTTC
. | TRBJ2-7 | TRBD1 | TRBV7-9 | CASSSSGTEMQYF | TGTGCCAGCAGCTCATCGGGGACAGAAATGCAGTACTTC
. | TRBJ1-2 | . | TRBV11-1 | CASSGRQAPMGGYTF | TGTGCCAGCAGCGGAAGACAGGCCCCCATGGGGGGCTACACCTTC
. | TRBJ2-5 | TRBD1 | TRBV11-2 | CASSLELGGRETQYF | TGTGCCAGCAGCTTAGAATTAGGGGGCAGGGAGACCCAGTACTTC
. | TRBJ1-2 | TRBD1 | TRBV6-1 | CASSEAGRGLYGYTF | TGTGCCAGCAGTGAAGCGGGCAGGGGGCTCTATGGCTACACCTTC